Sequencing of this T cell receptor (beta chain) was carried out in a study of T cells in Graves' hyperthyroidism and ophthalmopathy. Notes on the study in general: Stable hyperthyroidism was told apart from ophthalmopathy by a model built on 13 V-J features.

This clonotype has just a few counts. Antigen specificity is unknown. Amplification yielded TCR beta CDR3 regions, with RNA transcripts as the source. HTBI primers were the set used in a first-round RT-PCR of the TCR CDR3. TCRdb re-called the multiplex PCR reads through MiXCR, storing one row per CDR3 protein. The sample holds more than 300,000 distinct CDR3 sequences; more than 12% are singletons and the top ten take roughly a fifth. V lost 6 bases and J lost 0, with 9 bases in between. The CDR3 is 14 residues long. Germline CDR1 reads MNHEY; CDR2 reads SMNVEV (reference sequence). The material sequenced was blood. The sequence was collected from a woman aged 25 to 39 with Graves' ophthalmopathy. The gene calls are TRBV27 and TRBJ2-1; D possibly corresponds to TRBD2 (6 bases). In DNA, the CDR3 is TGTGCCAGCAGAAGACTAGACTCCTACAATGAGCAGTTCTTC. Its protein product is CASRRLDSYNEQFF.